This TCR beta chain was retrieved from a study of OX40 agonist ivuxolimab in advanced cancers. Across the study: Given to patients was ivuxolimab, an agonistic anti-OX40 (CD134) antibody. Overall study results and limits: There was clonal expansion of CD4+ and CD8+ blood T cells by week 6 at 0.1 to 3.0 mg/kg.

This CDR3 region has 13 residues. V lost 5 bases and J 0 bases, leaving 5 bases between the germline ends. Germline CDR1 reads LNHDA; CDR2 reads SQIVND (reference sequence). Using immunoSEQ multiplex PCR, the repertoire was profiled, and TCRdb retains in-frame clones only, with some absent. The table includes 43,000 or so clones, more than 70% detected once. Of note for this clone: Antigen: not known.

The clonotype was recovered from an adult with an advanced solid tumor such as melanoma, head and neck, liver or kidney cancer. This chain connects TRBV19 to TRBJ1-3; no clear D gene. The input for sequencing was CD4+ or CD8+ T cells sorted from blood, taken in a trial of the OX40 agonist ivuxolimab. DNA for the CDR3: TGTGCCAGTAGTGTGTCCTCTGGAAACACCATATATTTT. Its translation is CASSVSSGNTIYF.